The 8 T cell receptor beta chains in this list originate from one sample, sequenced in a study of response to subunit inactivated influenza vaccine. In TCRdb, the RT-PCR reads were re-called with MiXCR into one record per CDR3 protein. The top ten clones hold roughly 10% of a sample with roughly 170,000 distinct CDR3 sequences, about 9.3% of them seen once. Sequencing used non-naive T cells sorted from PBMCs, obtained on the day of vaccination. The origin of the receptors is a man aged 50 to 60 who received an inactivated influenza vaccine.

This clonotype was counted at least ten times. The gene calls are TRBV9 and TRBJ2-1, with 15 bases matching TRBD2. The CDR3 totals 17 residues. Germline assignment: CDR1 SGDLS and CDR2 YYNGEE. The V and J ends lost 5 bases and 8 bases, in that order; junction bases with no gene match: 11. CDR3 in amino acids: CASSSLPGTSGRYEQFF. CDR3 in DNA: TGTGCCAGCAGTAGCCTCCCCGGGACTAGCGGGAGGTATGAGCAGTTCTTC.

This clonotype was recorded at least ten times. The rearrangement uses TRBV4-1 and TRBJ1-6, with D possibly matching TRBD1 (5 bases). Looked up from germline, CDR1 is MGHRA and CDR2 is YSYEKL. With 1 base removed from V and 11 bases from J, the gap between germline ends came to 6 bases. This CDR3 is built from 12 residues. The CDR3 bases are TGCGCCAGCAGCCAAGGGACAACACCCCTCCACTTT. Its protein product is CASSQGTTPLHF.

There are many counts of this clonotype. The chain joins TRBV7-9 to TRBJ1-4; D unresolved. Germline V gene data show CDR1 as SEHNR and CDR2 as FQNEAQ (reference sequence). Between the trimmed V and J ends, which lost 1 base and 4 bases, there was a span of 13 bases. The CDR3 sequence is 16 residues long. The DNA of the CDR3 is TGTGCCAGCAGCTTAGGAGATAGCGGGCTTAATGAAAAACTGTTTTTT. It translates to CASSLGDSGLNEKLFF.

V gene TRBV12-3 or TRBV12-4 combines with J gene TRBJ2-2; D is unclear. The CDR3 covers 15 residues. V was cut by 0 bases and J by 4 bases, with 9 bases left in between. In DNA, the CDR3 is TGTGCCAGCAGTTTAGCGCACAGTGCCACCGGGGAGCTGTTTTTT. This sequence encodes CASSLAHSATGELFF.

There are many counts of this clonotype. The CDR3 here is CASSPGQIGLQETQYF. The CDR3 nucleotides are TGTGCCAGCAGCCCCGGACAGATAGGGTTGCAAGAGACCCAGTACTTC. V is TRBV13 and J is TRBJ2-5, with D perhaps TRBD1 (6 bases). Looked up from germline, CDR1 is PRHDT and CDR2 is FYEKMQ (reference sequence). V lost 5 bases, J lost 2 bases, and 18 bases lay in between. The CDR3 spans 16 residues.

V gene TRBV20-1 combines with J gene TRBJ2-3, with TRBD2 matching 7 bases. This CDR3 region has 12 residues. V gave up 3 bases and J gave up 10 bases; unmatched junction bases: 7. Germline CDR1 is DFQATT and CDR2 is SNEGSKA (reference sequence). The CDR3 sequence: CSARLAALSQYF. The CDR3 nucleotides are TGCAGTGCTAGGCTAGCGGCCCTATCGCAGTATTTT.

About this clonotype: A read error may explain this, as a much larger clone is one base away. This chain links TRBV6-2 or TRBV6-3 with TRBJ1-6; 9 bases agree with TRBD1. Germline CDR1 reads MNHEY; CDR2 reads SVGEGT. The CDR3 is 13 amino acids. The CDR3 DNA reads as TGTGCCAGCAGACAGGGGGCTAATTCACCCCTCCGCTTT. Its translation is CASRQGANSPLRF.

This clonotype appeared many times. This sequence joins TRBV7-2 and TRBJ1-2; weak D call: TRBD1 (5 bases). CDR3 length: 15 amino acids. V dropped 4 bases and J dropped 4 bases, with 16 bases sitting between them. From germline, CDR1 is SGHTA and CDR2 FQGNSA. This CDR3 is CASSSVGTTFYGYTF. DNA for the CDR3: TGTGCCAGCAGCTCCGTCGGGACTACCTTCTATGGCTACACCTTC.